This is a list of T cell receptor beta chains from one sample in a study of OX40 agonist ivuxolimab in advanced cancers. Clones were read by immunoSEQ multiplex PCR, and TCRdb kept only the in-frame ones, dropping some. The table has about 34,000 clones, roughly 80% seen once; the top ten hold 9.5% to 12%. The sample in question was CD4+ or CD8+ T cells sorted from blood, obtained in a trial of the OX40 agonist ivuxolimab. Receptors were obtained from an adult with an advanced solid tumor such as melanoma, head and neck, liver or kidney cancer. CDR3s include the opening cysteine and the closing phenylalanine or tryptophan. D genes are given only for firm matches. For some rows the clone size is stated as once, few or many, or as a class when expanded; others skip it.

j_call: TRBJ2-7
d_call: NA
clone_size: NA
v_call: TRBV13
cdr3_length: 12
cdr3_aa: CASSWDRHEQYF
cdr3_nt: TGTGCCAGCAGCTGGGACCGTCACGAGCAGTACTTC

j_call: TRBJ2-5
d_call: TRBD2
clone_size: NA
v_call: TRBV5-1
cdr3_length: 13
cdr3_aa: CASRPGLEETQYF
cdr3_nt: TGCGCCAGCAGACCGGGACTAGAAGAGACCCAGTACTTC

j_call: TRBJ2-7
d_call: NA
clone_size: NA
v_call: TRBV19
cdr3_length: 14
cdr3_aa: CASSIRQNNYEQYF
cdr3_nt: TGTGCCAGTAGTATAAGGCAGAATAACTACGAGCAGTACTTC

j_call: TRBJ2-7
d_call: NA
clone_size: NA
v_call: TRBV6-5
cdr3_length: 14
cdr3_aa: CASSRDGLTYEQYF
cdr3_nt: TGTGCCAGCAGTCGGGACGGATTAACCTACGAGCAGTACTTC

j_call: TRBJ1-6
d_call: NA
clone_size: NA
v_call: TRBV7-9
cdr3_length: 15
cdr3_aa: CASSPESRRDSPLHF
cdr3_nt: TGTGCCAGCAGCCCGGAGAGCCGACGCGACTCACCCCTCCACTTT

j_call: TRBJ1-1
d_call: NA
clone_size: NA
v_call: TRBV18
cdr3_length: 15
cdr3_aa: CASSPTRELNTEAFF
cdr3_nt: TGTGCCAGCTCACCTACCAGGGAGCTGAACACTGAAGCTTTCTTT

j_call: TRBJ1-6
d_call: TRBD1
clone_size: few
v_call: TRBV11-2
cdr3_length: 15
cdr3_aa: CASRTAGQGNSPLHF
cdr3_nt: TGTGCCAGCAGAACGGCCGGACAGGGGAATTCACCCCTCCACTTT

j_call: TRBJ2-7
d_call: NA
clone_size: NA
v_call: TRBV4-1
cdr3_length: 16
cdr3_aa: CASSQDLGVPSYEQYF
cdr3_nt: TGCGCCAGCAGCCAAGACTTGGGGGTCCCCAGCTACGAGCAGTACTTC

j_call: TRBJ2-4
d_call: NA
clone_size: medium-sized
v_call: TRBV6-5
cdr3_length: 13
cdr3_aa: CASSDDPKNIQYF
cdr3_nt: TGTGCCAGCAGTGATGACCCCAAAAACATTCAGTACTTC

j_call: TRBJ1-1
d_call: NA
clone_size: NA
v_call: TRBV9
cdr3_length: 17
cdr3_aa: CASSVSIGPNLNTEAFF
cdr3_nt: TGTGCCAGCAGCGTATCGATTGGCCCCAACCTTAACACTGAAGCTTTCTTT

j_call: TRBJ2-7
d_call: NA
clone_size: NA
v_call: TRBV2
cdr3_length: 14
cdr3_aa: CASGYRVLSYEQYF
cdr3_nt: TGTGCCAGCGGGTACAGGGTATTGTCCTACGAGCAGTACTTC

j_call: TRBJ1-2
d_call: NA
clone_size: medium-sized
v_call: TRBV7-2
cdr3_length: 14
cdr3_aa: CASSTPGAFWGYTF
cdr3_nt: TGTGCCAGCAGCACCCCGGGAGCCTTCTGGGGCTACACCTTC

j_call: TRBJ2-3
d_call: TRBD1
clone_size: NA
v_call: TRBV19
cdr3_length: 15
cdr3_aa: CASDPGTGFLKKQYF
cdr3_nt: TGTGCCAGCGACCCCGGGACAGGGTTTCTTAAGAAGCAGTATTTT

j_call: TRBJ2-7
d_call: TRBD1
clone_size: NA
v_call: TRBV28
cdr3_length: 12
cdr3_aa: CASMGQAYEQYF
cdr3_nt: TGTGCCAGCATGGGACAGGCCTACGAGCAGTACTTC

j_call: TRBJ1-4
d_call: TRBD1
clone_size: NA
v_call: TRBV11-2
cdr3_length: 14
cdr3_aa: CASRRTGAIEKLFF
cdr3_nt: TGTGCCAGCAGGAGGACAGGGGCCATTGAAAAACTGTTTTTT

j_call: TRBJ2-6
d_call: NA
clone_size: NA
v_call: TRBV5-4
cdr3_length: 18
cdr3_aa: CASSSPNSGNAGANVLTF
cdr3_nt: TGTGCCAGCAGCTCTCCCAATTCAGGGAACGCTGGGGCCAACGTCCTGACTTTC

j_call: TRBJ1-3
d_call: NA
clone_size: NA
v_call: TRBV4-1
cdr3_length: 13
cdr3_aa: CASSQGSADTIYF
cdr3_nt: TGCGCCAGCAGCCAAGGTAGCGCAGACACCATATATTTT

j_call: TRBJ2-1
d_call: NA
clone_size: NA
v_call: TRBV2
cdr3_length: 10
cdr3_aa: CASSRNEQFF
cdr3_nt: TGTGCCAGCAGCCGAAATGAGCAGTTCTTC

j_call: TRBJ2-7
d_call: TRBD1
clone_size: few
v_call: TRBV7-8
cdr3_length: 16
cdr3_aa: CASSPPDRVVSYEQYF
cdr3_nt: TGTGCCAGCAGCCCACCCGACAGGGTTGTTTCCTACGAGCAGTACTTC

j_call: TRBJ2-1
d_call: NA
clone_size: NA
v_call: TRBV7-9
cdr3_length: 15
cdr3_aa: CASSSEQGLLREQFF
cdr3_nt: TGTGCCAGCAGCTCCGAACAGGGCCTACTACGGGAGCAGTTCTTC

j_call: TRBJ1-5
d_call: NA
clone_size: NA
v_call: TRBV6-5
cdr3_length: 14
cdr3_aa: CASRESGAGQPQHF
cdr3_nt: TGTGCCAGCAGGGAATCAGGAGCAGGGCAGCCCCAGCATTTT

j_call: TRBJ2-3
d_call: NA
clone_size: NA
v_call: TRBV7-8
cdr3_length: 12
cdr3_aa: CASSRVKDTQYF
cdr3_nt: TGTGCCAGCAGCCGGGTCAAAGATACGCAGTATTTT

j_call: TRBJ2-5
d_call: TRBD2
clone_size: NA
v_call: TRBV18
cdr3_length: 18
cdr3_aa: CASSPGRTSGGDQETQYF
cdr3_nt: TGTGCCAGCTCACCTGGCAGGACTAGCGGGGGGGACCAAGAGACCCAGTACTTC

j_call: TRBJ2-7
d_call: TRBD1
clone_size: NA
v_call: TRBV10-2
cdr3_length: 15
cdr3_aa: CASRKTGGNSYEQYF
cdr3_nt: TGCGCCAGCAGGAAAACAGGGGGAAACTCCTACGAGCAGTACTTC

j_call: TRBJ1-3
d_call: NA
clone_size: NA
v_call: TRBV5-1
cdr3_length: 14
cdr3_aa: CASSLVDSGNTIYF
cdr3_nt: TGCGCCAGCAGCTTGGTAGACTCTGGAAACACCATATATTTT

j_call: TRBJ1-5
d_call: TRBD1
clone_size: NA
v_call: TRBV5-1
cdr3_length: 18
cdr3_aa: CANGLQDRSADGNQPQHF
cdr3_nt: TGCGCCAACGGACTCCAGGACAGGTCCGCCGATGGCAATCAGCCCCAGCATTTT

j_call: TRBJ2-7
d_call: NA
clone_size: NA
v_call: TRBV6-1
cdr3_length: 12
cdr3_aa: CASRDGAYEQYF
cdr3_nt: TGTGCCAGCCGGGACGGAGCCTACGAGCAGTACTTC

j_call: TRBJ1-2
d_call: TRBD1
clone_size: NA
v_call: TRBV29-1
cdr3_length: 12
cdr3_aa: CSVTTGGYGYTF
cdr3_nt: TGCAGCGTAACAACAGGGGGGTATGGCTACACCTTC

j_call: TRBJ2-7
d_call: NA
clone_size: NA
v_call: TRBV12-5
cdr3_length: 11
cdr3_aa: CASGWNYEQYF
cdr3_nt: TGTGCTAGTGGTTGGAACTACGAGCAGTACTTC

j_call: TRBJ2-7
d_call: TRBD1
clone_size: NA
v_call: TRBV10-3
cdr3_length: 14
cdr3_aa: CAIRERQGNYEQYF
cdr3_nt: TGTGCCATCAGGGAAAGACAGGGTAACTACGAGCAGTACTTC

j_call: TRBJ2-2
d_call: NA
clone_size: NA
v_call: TRBV10-1
cdr3_length: 13
cdr3_aa: CASAGIHTGELFF
cdr3_nt: TGCGCCAGCGCCGGCATACACACCGGGGAGCTGTTTTTT

j_call: TRBJ2-7
d_call: NA
clone_size: NA
v_call: TRBV29-1
cdr3_length: 12
cdr3_aa: CSVERTRYEQYF
cdr3_nt: TGCAGCGTTGAACGGACTCGCTACGAGCAGTACTTC

j_call: TRBJ2-2
d_call: NA
clone_size: NA
v_call: TRBV5-1
cdr3_length: 15
cdr3_aa: CASSWGQGNTGELFF
cdr3_nt: TGCGCCAGCAGCTGGGGGCAGGGAAACACCGGGGAGCTGTTTTTT

j_call: TRBJ2-1
d_call: TRBD2
clone_size: NA
v_call: TRBV6-1
cdr3_length: 13
cdr3_aa: CASTEGGNNEQFF
cdr3_nt: TGTGCCAGCACTGAGGGAGGGAACAATGAGCAGTTCTTC

j_call: TRBJ2-1
d_call: TRBD2
clone_size: NA
v_call: TRBV10-1
cdr3_length: 16
cdr3_aa: CASVILAGGPDNEQFF
cdr3_nt: TGCGCCAGCGTAATCCTAGCGGGGGGGCCTGACAATGAGCAGTTCTTC

j_call: TRBJ1-2
d_call: NA
clone_size: NA
v_call: TRBV29-1
cdr3_length: 13
cdr3_aa: CSASRDGNYGYTF
cdr3_nt: TGCAGCGCCAGCCGGGACGGAAACTATGGCTACACCTTC

j_call: TRBJ2-2
d_call: TRBD1
clone_size: NA
v_call: TRBV5-1
cdr3_length: 15
cdr3_aa: CASSLAGQGAGELFF
cdr3_nt: TGCGCCAGCAGCTTGGCCGGGCAGGGGGCCGGGGAGCTGTTTTTT

j_call: TRBJ1-5
d_call: TRBD1
clone_size: NA
v_call: TRBV19
cdr3_length: 16
cdr3_aa: CASSIGTGRSNQPQHF
cdr3_nt: TGTGCCAGTAGTATAGGGACAGGGCGAAGCAATCAGCCCCAGCATTTT

j_call: TRBJ1-5
d_call: NA
clone_size: few
v_call: TRBV15
cdr3_length: 13
cdr3_aa: CATSRDRDQPQHF
cdr3_nt: TGTGCCACCAGCAGAGACAGGGATCAGCCCCAGCATTTT

j_call: TRBJ2-7
d_call: NA
clone_size: NA
v_call: TRBV6-1
cdr3_length: 15
cdr3_aa: CASSDVALVSYEQYF
cdr3_nt: TGTGCCAGCAGTGACGTAGCATTGGTTTCCTACGAGCAGTACTTC

j_call: TRBJ1-1
d_call: NA
clone_size: NA
v_call: TRBV18
cdr3_length: 13
cdr3_aa: CASSASNRAEAFF
cdr3_nt: TGTGCCAGCTCAGCATCAAACAGGGCTGAAGCTTTCTTT

j_call: TRBJ1-2
d_call: NA
clone_size: NA
v_call: TRBV29-1
cdr3_length: 13
cdr3_aa: CSVDGADHYGYTF
cdr3_nt: TGCAGCGTCGATGGGGCCGACCACTATGGCTACACCTTC

j_call: TRBJ1-1
d_call: NA
clone_size: NA
v_call: TRBV13
cdr3_length: 13
cdr3_aa: CASSLVGQLEAFF
cdr3_nt: TGTGCCAGCAGCTTAGTAGGACAGCTTGAAGCTTTCTTT

j_call: TRBJ1-5
d_call: NA
clone_size: NA
v_call: TRBV27
cdr3_length: 18
cdr3_aa: CASSPSGRVGSYNQPQHF
cdr3_nt: TGTGCCAGCAGTCCCTCGGGCAGGGTAGGATCGTACAATCAGCCCCAGCATTTT

j_call: TRBJ2-5
d_call: NA
clone_size: NA
v_call: TRBV5-1
cdr3_length: 14
cdr3_aa: CASSDQGYRETQYF
cdr3_nt: TGCGCCAGCAGCGATCAGGGGTATCGGGAGACCCAGTACTTC

j_call: TRBJ1-2
d_call: NA
clone_size: NA
v_call: TRBV7-6
cdr3_length: 18
cdr3_aa: CASSLLTRTAEANYGYTF
cdr3_nt: TGTGCCAGCAGCTTATTAACTCGGACGGCGGAGGCTAACTATGGCTACACCTTC

j_call: TRBJ2-3
d_call: NA
clone_size: NA
v_call: TRBV9
cdr3_length: 15
cdr3_aa: CASSGNVAGTDTQYF
cdr3_nt: TGTGCCAGCAGCGGAAATGTGGCGGGCACAGATACGCAGTATTTT

j_call: TRBJ1-2
d_call: TRBD1
clone_size: NA
v_call: TRBV6-5
cdr3_length: 12
cdr3_aa: CASSPRGDGYTF
cdr3_nt: TGTGCCAGCAGCCCCAGGGGGGATGGCTACACCTTC

j_call: TRBJ2-2
d_call: NA
clone_size: NA
v_call: TRBV10-3
cdr3_length: 15
cdr3_aa: CAISVGGQNTGELFF
cdr3_nt: TGTGCCATCAGTGTCGGGGGGCAGAACACCGGGGAGCTGTTTTTT

j_call: TRBJ2-7
d_call: TRBD1
clone_size: NA
v_call: TRBV10-2
cdr3_length: 15
cdr3_aa: CASSDWTGGFYEQYF
cdr3_nt: TGCGCCAGCAGTGACTGGACAGGGGGATTCTACGAGCAGTACTTC

j_call: TRBJ2-7
d_call: TRBD1
clone_size: NA
v_call: TRBV6-1
cdr3_length: 11
cdr3_aa: CAGQGAYEQYF
cdr3_nt: TGTGCCGGACAGGGCGCATACGAGCAGTACTTC

j_call: TRBJ2-1
d_call: TRBD2
clone_size: NA
v_call: TRBV27
cdr3_length: 15
cdr3_aa: CASSLWRGGFFEQFF
cdr3_nt: TGTGCCAGCAGTTTATGGCGGGGGGGCTTCTTTGAGCAGTTCTTC

j_call: TRBJ1-1
d_call: NA
clone_size: once
v_call: TRBV10-3
cdr3_length: 15
cdr3_aa: CAISEPGQINTEAFF
cdr3_nt: TGTGCCATCAGTGAGCCCGGACAGATCAACACTGAAGCTTTCTTT

j_call: TRBJ2-3
d_call: NA
clone_size: NA
v_call: TRBV5-4
cdr3_length: 15
cdr3_aa: CASSLGGASTDTQYF
cdr3_nt: TGTGCCAGCAGCTTGGGCGGGGCCAGCACAGATACGCAGTATTTT

j_call: TRBJ2-7
d_call: NA
clone_size: NA
v_call: TRBV19
cdr3_length: 15
cdr3_aa: CASSQGGRGSYEQYF
cdr3_nt: TGTGCCAGTAGTCAAGGAGGCAGGGGCTCCTACGAGCAGTACTTC